Following are 30 T cell receptor beta chains from one sample sequenced in a study of shared clonotypes between healthy human individuals. Profiling relied on immunoSEQ multiplex PCR, and the TCRdb table lists in-frame clones only, not all of them. The data contain over a million clones, more than 95% of them seen just once; the ten biggest clones take up over 1%. The material sequenced was naive CD4+ T cells sorted from blood. Noted subset: CD45RA+ positively selected. Source of these receptors: a man aged 30 to 45 in good health.

The chain joins TRBV28 to TRBJ2-2, with 7 positions matching TRBD2. This CDR3 region has 16 residues. The germline V gene has CDR1 MDHEN and CDR2 SYDVKM. V dropped 6 bases and J dropped 1; count of bases not matched to a gene: 8. The CDR3 DNA reads TGTGCCAGCAGCTCTTGGGAGGGACGGAACACCGGGGAGCTGTTTTTT. Amino acids: CASSSWEGRNTGELFF.

The CDR3 nucleotides are TGTGCCAGCAGACGAAGGACAGGGGACAACATTCAGTACTTC. As protein: CASRRRTGDNIQYF. The chain uses TRBV7-9 and TRBJ2-4, with TRBD1 matching 9 bases. The CDR3 is made up of 14 amino acids. Germline V gene data show CDR1 as SEHNR and CDR2 as FQNEAQ (reference sequence). J was trimmed by 7 bases and V by 6 bases; bases with no gene match: 7.

This clone was found once. Other DNA sequences of this sample code for an identical CDR3. The chain combines TRBV4-1 with TRBJ2-2; the D is unclear. In germline, CDR1 is MGHRA, CDR2 YSYEKL. The CDR3 extends over 14 amino acids. V was cut by 2 bases and J by 1 base, with 5 bases left in between. The chain's CDR3 is CASSQLENTGELFF. The CDR3 DNA is TGCGCCAGCAGCCAATTGGAGAACACCGGGGAGCTGTTTTTT.

The chain recombines TRBV10-1 with TRBJ2-7; D might be TRBD2 (5 bases). Trimming stripped 6 bases from V and 7 bases from J, with 22 bases between. CDR3 length: 15 amino acids. From germline, CDR1 is WNHNN and CDR2 SYGVQD (reference sequence). The CDR3 bases are TGCGCCAGCAGACGTCGGGATGGCGACCCACGGGAGCAGTACTTC. It is translated as CASRRRDGDPREQYF.

The rearrangement joins TRBV11-2 to TRBJ1-5; a possible D gene is TRBD1 (5 bases). In germline, CDR1 is SGHAT, CDR2 FQNNGV. V lost 4 bases to trimming and J lost 3 bases, with 10 bases between them. The CDR3 has 14 residues. The CDR3 bases are TGTGCCAGCAGCTCTGCGGGGCCCAATCAGCCCCAGCATTTT. It yields the protein CASSSAGPNQPQHF.

This clone was observed once. This rearrangement joins TRBV27 to TRBJ2-1; 8 nucleotides align to TRBD2. This CDR3 contains 15 residues. V gave up 5 bases and J gave up 9 bases; unmatched junction bases: 12. The germline gives CDR1 MNHEY, CDR2 SMNVEV (reference sequence). CDR3 amino acids: CASSITSGVLVEQFF. The CDR3 nucleotides are TGTGCCAGCAGTATAACTAGCGGAGTTTTGGTTGAGCAGTTCTTC.

The rearrangement uses TRBV18 and TRBJ1-5; TRBD1 is a possible D gene (6 bases). CDR1 is KGHSH, CDR2 LQKENI, per germline. The CDR3 has 17 amino acids. Deletions cut 2 bases from V and 2 bases from J, with 16 bases between. The CDR3 nucleotides read TGTGCCAGCTCACCAAGACCGGGGGCAGACGGCAATCAGCCCCAGCATTTT. The encoded protein is CASSPRPGADGNQPQHF.

This sequence joins TRBV6-1 and TRBJ2-5, with 7 nucleotides matching TRBD1. CDR1 and CDR2 (germline): MNHNS, SASEGT. Losses at the gene ends were 2 bases for V and 2 bases for J; bases not matched to a gene: 8. The CDR3 runs 16 residues. The CDR3 loop reads CASSESLGQPQETQYF. The CDR3 DNA sequence: TGTGCCAGCAGTGAAAGTTTGGGACAGCCACAAGAGACCCAGTACTTC.

The rearrangement joins TRBV10-1 to TRBJ1-5, with D possibly being TRBD1 (5 bases). The length of the CDR3 is 14 residues. From germline, CDR1 is WNHNN and CDR2 SYGVQD (reference sequence). V was cut by 6 bases and J by 4 bases, with 13 bases left in between. CDR3 bases: TGCGCCAGCAGAGGGACGGATTTGAATCAGCCCCAGCATTTT. Its translation: CASRGTDLNQPQHF.

This chain connects TRBV7-9 to TRBJ2-1; a weak D match, TRBD1 (5 bases). V lost 7 bases and J 0 bases, leaving 13 bases between the germline ends. Germline V gene sequence: CDR1 SEHNR, CDR2 FQNEAQ (reference sequence). CDR3 length equals 15 residues. Here the CDR3 DNA reads TGTGCCAGCACGGTACGGACAAGCTCCTACAATGAGCAGTTCTTC. This translates into CASTVRTSSYNEQFF. The variable domain in full, with the rest retrieved from reference TRBV7-9 and TRBJ2-1, is DTGVSQNPRHKITKRGQNVTFRCDPISEHNRLYWYRQTLGQGPEFLTYFQNEAQLEKSRLLSDRFSAERPKGSFSTLEIQRTEQGDSAMYLCASTVRTSSYNEQFFGPGTRLTVL.

This sequence joins TRBV9 and TRBJ2-1; D is unclear. Trimming took off 1 base at V and 6 bases at J, with 8 bases between the two ends. Looked up from germline, CDR1 is SGDLS and CDR2 is YYNGEE. There are 13 residues in the CDR3. The CDR3 loop reads CASSVQALNEQFF. DNA for the CDR3: TGTGCCAGCAGCGTACAGGCCCTCAATGAGCAGTTCTTC.

As regards this clone: Other DNA sequences from this sample encode an identical CDR3 as well. V usage is TRBV9 and J usage is TRBJ2-5, with D perhaps matching TRBD1 (6 bases). V gave up 2 bases and J gave up 2 bases, with 7 bases separating them. The germline V gene encodes CDR1 SGDLS and CDR2 YYNGEE. The CDR3 loop spans 13 amino acids. The CDR3 protein is CASSVTGQETQYF. Written as DNA, the CDR3 is TGTGCCAGCAGCGTCACAGGGCAAGAGACCCAGTACTTC.

About this clone: The identical CDR3 is also encoded by other nucleotide sequences in the sample. This sequence joins TRBV30 and TRBJ1-1; D might be TRBD1 (5 bases). The germline V gene encodes CDR1 GTSNPN and CDR2 SVGIG (reference sequence). The V end was cut by 3 bases, the J end by 1 base, with 6 bases between. This CDR3 contains 12 residues. The DNA for the CDR3 is TGTGCCTGGAGGCAGGGGAACACTGAAGCTTTCTTT. It specifies CAWRQGNTEAFF.

The chain employs TRBV9 and TRBJ2-3, with D unresolved. V was trimmed by 4 bases and J by 4 bases, leaving 10 bases between them. The CDR3 extends over 13 amino acids. Germline V gene data show CDR1 as SGDLS and CDR2 as YYNGEE. CDR3 sequence: CASSQEYADTQYF. Written as DNA, the CDR3 is TGTGCCAGCAGCCAAGAATACGCAGATACGCAGTATTTT.

In DNA, the CDR3 is TGTGCCAGCTCACCTTCCGGGACTAGGATCGACGAGCAGTACTTC. Translated: CASSPSGTRIDEQYF. The chain couples TRBV18 to TRBJ2-7, with 8 nucleotides matching TRBD2. The CDR3 extends over 15 amino acids. Germline V CDR1 and CDR2: KGHSH, LQKENI. J gave up 5 bases and V 3 bases, and 9 bases lay outside the gene matches. Full variable domain (remainder filled in from reference TRBV18 and TRBJ2-7): NAGVMQNPRHLVRRRGQEARLRCSPMKGHSHVYWYRQLPEEGLKFMVYLQKENIIDESGMPKERFSAEFPKEGPSILRIQQVVRGDSAAYFCASSPSGTRIDEQYFGPGTRLTVT.

As to this clone: The sample holds other DNA sequences that translate to the same CDR3. This chain connects TRBV9 to TRBJ2-3; D gene unclear. Germline V gene sequence: CDR1 SGDLS, CDR2 YYNGEE. With 0 bases removed from V and 3 bases from J, the gap between germline ends came to 5 bases. The CDR3 spans 13 residues. CDR3 bases: TGTGCCAGCAGCGTAGAATCTACAGATACGCAGTATTTT. Encoded protein: CASSVESTDTQYF. Full variable domain (rest looked up from reference TRBV9 and TRBJ2-3): DSGVTQTPKHLITATGQRVTLRCSPRSGDLSVYWYQQSLDQGLQFLIQYYNGEERAKGNILERFSAQQFPDLHSELNLSSLELGDSALYFCASSVESTDTQYFGPGTRLTVL.

This chain links TRBV7-8 with TRBJ1-5, with D hard to call. There are 13 residues in the CDR3. V was pared by 5 bases and J by 1 base, with 6 bases between. The germline V gene encodes CDR1 SGHVS and CDR2 FQNEAQ. The CDR3 nucleotides are TGTGCCAGCAGCGCTAGAAGCAATCAGCCCCAGCATTTT. Residues: CASSARSNQPQHF.

This chain links TRBV28 with TRBJ2-3, with 7 bases aligning to TRBD1. V lost 5 bases and J lost 2; bases outside the gene matches: 4. Germline CDR1 is MDHEN and CDR2 is SYDVKM. The CDR3 loop spans 14 amino acids. CDR3 protein: CASSLGQNTDTQYF. The CDR3 DNA sequence: TGTGCCAGCAGTCTGGGACAGAACACAGATACGCAGTATTTT.

V gene TRBV9 combines with J gene TRBJ2-1; 8 positions match TRBD1. V lost 6 bases and J lost 6; bases outside the gene matches: 11. The CDR3 loop spans 15 amino acids. Germline V gives CDR1 SGDLS, CDR2 YYNGEE. CDR3: CASTRGQERRNEQFF. The CDR3 region has the DNA TGTGCCAGCACCCGGGGACAGGAGCGTCGCAATGAGCAGTTCTTC.

V usage is TRBV7-8 and J usage is TRBJ2-5; D possibly corresponds to TRBD2 (5 bases). Trimming stripped 5 bases from V and 4 bases from J, with 14 bases between. The CDR3 consists of 14 residues. CDR1 and CDR2 (germline): SGHVS, FQNEAQ. The CDR3 DNA sequence: TGTGCCAGCAGCCCAAATACTAGACGAGAGACCCAGTACTTC. Residues: CASSPNTRRETQYF.

This clone was seen once. The chain employs TRBV6-5 and TRBJ1-1; D is perhaps TRBD1 (6 bases). Trimming left V 6 bases short and J 2 bases short, with 10 bases between. CDR3 size: 13 residues. Germline V gene data show CDR1 as MNHEY and CDR2 as SVGAGI. CDR3 nucleotides: TGTGCCAGCAGACTCAGGGGAAACACTGAAGCTTTCTTT. It codes for CASRLRGNTEAFF.

The chain uses TRBV5-1 and TRBJ2-3; 8 bases fit TRBD2. Trimming cost V 4 bases and J 5 bases; bases outside gene matches: 6. This CDR3 spans 14 amino acids. Germline CDR1 reads SGHRS; CDR2 reads YFSETQ. CDR3 protein: CASSQAGTRDTQYF. DNA for the CDR3: TGCGCCAGCAGCCAGGCCGGGACTAGAGATACGCAGTATTTT.

This clone appeared a single time. The chain links TRBV28 to TRBJ1-5; D is unresolved. This CDR3 comprises 13 residues. Germline assignment: CDR1 MDHEN and CDR2 SYDVKM. V was clipped by 7 bases and J by 0 bases, with 7 bases between them. CDR3 protein: CASKSLSNQPQHF. As DNA, the CDR3 is TGTGCCAGCAAAAGTCTTAGCAATCAGCCCCAGCATTTT.

The chain has TRBV12-2 and TRBJ1-4. TRBV12-2 has pseudogene status. The CDR3 totals 13 residues. The DNA for the CDR3 is TGTGCAAGTCGCTTTAACCTAAATGAAAAACTGTTTTTT. Its protein is CASRFNLNEKLFF.

The rearrangement links TRBV6-4 to TRBJ2-3, with TRBD2 matching 8 bases. Per germline, CDR1 MRHNA and CDR2 SNTAGT. The CDR3 contains 15 residues. The ends lost 3 bases at V and 2 bases at J; junction bases unmatched: 4. CDR3 residues: CASSEAGEATDTQYF. The CDR3 bases are TGTGCCAGCAGTGAAGCGGGAGAGGCCACAGATACGCAGTATTTT.

V gene TRBV5-4 combines with J gene TRBJ2-6; D call uncertain. This CDR3 spans 16 amino acids. V lost 1 base, J lost 1 base, and 9 bases lay in between. The germline V gene encodes CDR1 SGHNT and CDR2 YYREEE (reference sequence). The CDR3 DNA sequence: TGTGCCAGCAGCTTGTCCCCGGGTTCTGGGGCCAACGTCCTGACTTTC. It is translated as CASSLSPGSGANVLTF.

This chain joins TRBV5-4 and TRBJ2-1; 12 bases match TRBD2. The CDR3 is made up of 18 amino acids. Germline V gene sequence: CDR1 SGHNT, CDR2 YYREEE (reference sequence). Trimming cost V 4 bases and J 0 bases; bases outside gene matches: 8. The CDR3 nucleotides are TGTGCCAGCAGCCCTGGACTAGCGGGAAGGGGCTCCTACAATGAGCAGTTCTTC. This codes for CASSPGLAGRGSYNEQFF.

This chain joins TRBV18 and TRBJ1-4; possible D gene TRBD1, 6 bases. The CDR3 sequence is 15 residues long. Trimming left V 3 bases short and J 5 bases short, with 13 bases between. CDR1 is KGHSH and CDR2 is LQKENI in the germline V gene. DNA for the CDR3: TGTGCCAGCTCACCTTCCCGGGACATGAATGAAAAACTGTTTTTT. It is translated as CASSPSRDMNEKLFF.

J is TRBJ2-7 and V is TRBV6-6; no clear D. The V gene's germline CDR1 is MNHNY and CDR2 SVGAGI (reference sequence). The CDR3 sequence is 14 residues long. V lost 0 bases and J lost 0, with 6 bases in between. CDR3 loop: CASSYSYGSYEQYF. The CDR3, as DNA: TGTGCCAGCAGTTACTCGTACGGCTCCTACGAGCAGTACTTC.

This clone occurred once. The chain couples TRBV11-3 to TRBJ2-1; 9 bases map to TRBD2. This CDR3 comprises 15 residues. V shed 6 bases and J 4 bases; nucleotides not matched to a gene: 7. Germline V gene lookup returns CDR1 SGHNT and CDR2 YENEEA. CDR3 in amino acids: CASSLRAGGYNEQFF. The DNA for the CDR3 is TGTGCCAGCAGTCTGAGAGCGGGAGGTTACAATGAGCAGTTCTTC.